Following are 32 T cell receptor beta chains from one sample sequenced in a study of tumor-infiltrating lymphocytes in primary liver carcinoma. cDNA specific to TCR beta was made from 500 to 650 ng of total RNA, with a constant-region primer employed for priming. Employing slightly modified ARM-PCR, three nested multiplex PCR rounds were run, and these gave rise to the TCR beta libraries. Each of the first two PCR rounds ran roughly 9 cycles with TRBV1-TRBV30 forward and C-beta reverse primers. In TCRdb, the multiplex PCR reads were re-called with MiXCR into one record per CDR3 protein. The sample contains 310,000 or so distinct CDR3 sequences, around three fifths of which appear only once. Alongside blood RNA obtained from unsorted whole blood, germline DNA was also extracted. The source material was peripheral blood. The receptor source for this set is a woman in her 30s with primary liver carcinoma and hepatitis B virus infection.

Remarks on this clonotype: A much larger clonotype is one base distant, so this may be a read error. This chain connects TRBV6-2 or TRBV6-3 to TRBJ2-1; 9 bases agree with TRBD2. Germline lookup yields CDR1 MNHEY and CDR2 SVGEGT. This CDR3 region has 15 residues. The CDR3 region is CASSFSGRSYNERFF. For the CDR3, the DNA is TGTGCCAGCAGCTTTAGCGGGAGAAGCTACAATGAGCGGTTCTTC.

For this clonotype: With a much larger clone just one base away, this may be a read error. The rearrangement links TRBV12-3 or TRBV12-4 to TRBJ2-3, with no clear D. The CDR3 consists of 14 residues. The CDR3 sequence: CASGNGVSTDMQYF. CDR3 nucleotide sequence: TGTGCCAGCGGTAATGGGGTATCCACAGATATGCAGTATTTT.

Comments on this clonotype: A single base separates this from a much larger clone, so it may be a read error. The CDR3 loop is CDSSTPADTQYF. Written as DNA, the CDR3 is TGTGACAGCAGCACCCCGGCAGATACGCAGTATTTT. The V and J genes are TRBV12-3 or TRBV12-4 and TRBJ2-3; D call uncertain. This CDR3 comprises 12 residues.

This clonotype was counted at least ten times. Sequence at one end of the junction differs from germline and may be a read error. The chain has TRBV29-1 and TRBJ2-1, with D possibly TRBD2 on 5 matching bases. CDR1 and CDR2 (germline): SQVTM, ANQGSEA. The CDR3 length is 14 residues. The CDR3 DNA reads as TGCACCGTTGAGTTTAGCGCCACCTACAATGAGCAGTTCTTC. Protein sequence: CTVEFSATYNEQFF.

Regarding this clonotype: At one of its ends the junction is not consistent with the germline gene, which may arise from a read error. V is TRBV29-1 and J is TRBJ1-5, with 9 bases fitting TRBD1. Germline CDR1 reads SQVTM; CDR2 reads ANQGSEA. The CDR3 has 13 amino acids. CDR3 protein: CSSRTGEQSAPAF. CDR3 nucleotides: TGCAGCTCGCGGACAGGGGAGCAATCAGCCCCAGCATTT.

With regard to this clonotype: This may arise from a read error, as a much more abundant clone is one base away. The final CDR3 position lacks the conserved phenylalanine or tryptophan, pointing to a likely read error. The chain recombines TRBV6-5 with TRBJ1-1; 7 bases map to TRBD1. V dropped 2 bases and J dropped 10; count of bases not matched to a gene: 10. Germline values: CDR1 MNHEY, CDR2 SVGAGI. The CDR3 sequence is 14 residues long. The CDR3 region has the DNA TGTGCCAGCAGTTACCGGACAGGCTTGAATGGAGCTTTCCTT. This codes for CASSYRTGLNGAFL.

Turning to this clonotype: Since a much larger clone is just one base distant, this may be a read error. V usage is TRBV6-2 or TRBV6-3 and J usage is TRBJ2-1, with TRBD2 matching 9 bases. The CDR3 totals 17 residues. The germline V gene has CDR1 MNHEY and CDR2 SVGEGT. Unmatched junction bases numbered 13, after V lost 2 bases and J lost 8 bases. The CDR3 DNA is TGTGCCAGCAGTTACCCCCGGACTGGCGGGAGGGCCGATGAGCAGTTCTTC. Translating gives CASSYPRTGGRADEQFF.

This clonotype was counted only a few times. The rearrangement links TRBV4-2 to TRBJ2-1, with a tentative D call TRBD2 (5 bases). V was trimmed by 1 base and J by 10 bases, leaving 17 bases between them. CDR1 and CDR2 from the germline V gene are LGHNA and YNFKEQ. The CDR3 is made up of 15 amino acids. The CDR3 nucleotides are TGTGCCAGCAGCCAAGTCGAGGGCGGGCGTGGAGAGCAGTTCTTC. It specifies CASSQVEGGRGEQFF.

As concerns this clonotype: This may arise from a read error, as a much more abundant clone is one base away. This sequence joins TRBV12-3 or TRBV12-4 and TRBJ2-7; tentatively, D is TRBD1 (5 bases). This CDR3 has 14 residues. The V and J ends lost 3 bases and 4 bases respectively, with 13 bases between them. The CDR3 spells CASSLGRDAYEQYF. In DNA form, the CDR3 reads TGTGCCAGCAGTTTGGGGCGCGACGCTTACGAGCAGTACTTC.

About this clonotype: Just one base apart from a much larger clone, this may be a read error. The V gene is TRBV6-1, the J gene TRBJ2-1; tentatively, D is TRBD1 or TRBD2 (5 bases each). This CDR3 is 13 amino acids long. Germline V gene sequence: CDR1 MNHNS, CDR2 SASEGT. The CDR3 DNA is TGTGTCAGCGAGAGGGGCTCCTACAATGAGCAGTTCTTC. Amino acid sequence: CVSERGSYNEQFF.

This chain joins TRBV6-1 and TRBJ2-7, with D unclear. Germline assignment: CDR1 MNHNS and CDR2 SASEGT. This CDR3 spans 15 amino acids. V lost 5 bases and J 2 bases, leaving 16 bases between the germline ends. CDR3 nucleotides: TGTGCCAGCAGTCCGGACGGTGGGCTCCCCTACGAGCAGTACTTC. It yields the protein CASSPDGGLPYEQYF.

The chain recombines TRBV7-9 with TRBJ1-5, with D uncertain. The CDR3 is 12 residues long. Looked up from germline, CDR1 is SEHNR and CDR2 is FQNEAQ (reference sequence). V lost 3 bases, J lost 5 bases, and 5 bases lay in between. Written as DNA, the CDR3 is TGTGCCAGCAGCTTGGATCATCAGCCCCAGCATTTT. Its protein is CASSLDHQPQHF.

This clonotype was found many times. The rearrangement joins TRBV4-2 to TRBJ2-3; D assignment may be TRBD1 or TRBD2 (5 bases each). Trimming stripped 1 base from V and 0 bases from J, with 8 bases between. CDR3 length: 15 residues. The V gene's germline CDR1 is LGHNA and CDR2 YNFKEQ. CDR3 DNA: TGTGCCAGCAGCCAAGGAGGGGCTAGCACAGATACGCAGTATTTT. This sequence encodes CASSQGGASTDTQYF.

In the case of this clonotype: A much larger clone lies one base from this, so it may be a read error. The chain combines TRBV4-3 with TRBJ1-1, with D uncertain. The CDR3 sequence is 14 residues long. Germline values: CDR1 LGHNA, CDR2 YSLEER. Trimming stripped 0 bases from V and 5 bases from J, with 10 bases between. CDR3 sequence reads: CASSQDRVRTEAFF. The DNA for the CDR3 is TGCGCCAGCAGCCAAGATCGAGTTCGGACTGAAGCTTTCTTT.

With respect to this clonotype: Being one base from a much bigger clone, this may be a read error. The chain employs TRBV29-1 and TRBJ1-1, with a weak D call TRBD1 (5 bases). The CDR3 totals 13 residues. V was cut by 2 bases and J by 7 bases, with 14 bases left in between. The germline V gene encodes CDR1 SQVTM and CDR2 ANQGSEA. The CDR3 region is CSVEHDQGLEAFF. The CDR3, as DNA: TGCAGCGTTGAACACGACCAGGGCCTTGAAGCTTTCTTT.

The chain combines TRBV25-1 with TRBJ2-7, with 9 bases matching TRBD1. CDR1 and CDR2 (germline): MGHDK, SYGVNS. The CDR3 sequence is 14 residues long. The V gene end was trimmed by 6 bases and the J gene end by 2 bases; junction bases not matched to a gene: 5. DNA of the CDR3: TGTGCCAGCAGGAGGGGGACAGGGACCTACGAGCAGTACTTC. Encoded protein: CASRRGTGTYEQYF.

This clonotype was recorded only once. The rearrangement links TRBV11-3 to TRBJ1-2, with D perhaps matching TRBD1 (6 bases). The ends were cut back, 10 bases at V and 2 bases at J, with 17 bases in the middle. This CDR3 has 14 residues. Germline loops: CDR1 SGHNT, CDR2 YENEEA. Here the CDR3 reads CANSPSGANYGYTF. As DNA, the CDR3 is TGTGCCAACAGTCCCTCAGGGGCCAACTATGGCTACACCTTC.

This rearrangement joins TRBV6-5 to TRBJ2-4; D is possibly TRBD1 (6 bases). Germline V gives CDR1 MNHEY, CDR2 SVGAGI. This CDR3 spans 18 amino acids. The ends were cut back, 6 bases at V and 0 bases at J, with 21 bases in the middle. Here the CDR3 reads CASSPGQYRAPAKNIQYF. The DNA for the CDR3 is TGTGCCAGCAGCCCGGGACAATACAGGGCCCCAGCCAAAAACATTCAGTACTTC.

This clonotype showed up many times. The chain joins TRBV29-1 to TRBJ2-2, with D unclear. The germline V and J ends were trimmed by 7 bases and 1 base, with 7 bases remaining between them. Germline V gene lookup returns CDR1 SQVTM and CDR2 ANQGSEA. The CDR3 contains 12 residues. CDR3 sequence: CSGWVNTGELFF. In nucleotides, the CDR3 is TGCAGCGGGTGGGTGAACACCGGGGAGCTGTTTTTT.

Of note for this clonotype: A much more abundant neighbour one base away suggests this may be a read error. The chain joins TRBV6-2 or TRBV6-3 to TRBJ2-1; 7 bases map to TRBD2. The CDR3 has 20 amino acids. Germline CDR1 reads MNHEY; CDR2 reads SVGEGT. The CDR3 protein is CVSSSEIFGRASGETNEQFF. The CDR3 DNA reads TGTGTCAGCAGTTCGGAAATTTTTGGTCGGGCTAGCGGTGAGACCAATGAGCAGTTCTTC.

With regard to this clonotype: It may be a read error: a sequence one base away is much more abundant. The chain links TRBV29-1 to TRBJ2-6; 9 bases map to TRBD1. J gave up 4 bases and V 6 bases, and 7 bases lay outside the gene matches. The CDR3 loop spans 15 amino acids. CDR1 and CDR2 (germline): SQVTM, ANQGSEA. This chain's CDR3 is CSVRTGAWGANVLTF. The CDR3 region has the DNA TGCAGCGTCCGGACAGGGGCATGGGGGGCCAACGTCCTGACTTTC.

This chain connects TRBV6-2 or TRBV6-3 to TRBJ1-1; tentatively, D is TRBD1 (5 bases). The CDR3 extends over 18 amino acids. Germline V lookup: CDR1 MNHEY, CDR2 SVGEGT. Trimming pared 5 bases from V and 0 bases from J, leaving 22 bases between. The CDR3 here is CASSRGQSMGDLNTEAFF. In DNA form, the CDR3 reads TGTGCCAGCAGTCGAGGACAATCCATGGGGGATCTGAACACTGAAGCTTTCTTT.

For the CDR3, the DNA is TGCGCCAGCAGCTTGGAGAACAGGGGAAATCAGCCCCAGCATTTT. Its protein product is CASSLENRGNQPQHF. This chain uses TRBV5-1 with TRBJ1-5, with 7 bases lining up with TRBD1. The CDR3 consists of 15 residues. Germline V gene sequence: CDR1 SGHRS, CDR2 YFSETQ. V dropped 0 bases and J dropped 4; count of bases not matched to a gene: 4.

The chain employs TRBV5-5 and TRBJ1-1; weak D call: TRBD1 (6 bases). CDR1 is SGHKS, CDR2 YYEKEE, per germline (reference sequence). The CDR3 is 12 amino acids. Trimming shortened V by 5 bases and J by 10 bases, and 15 bases separated the two germline ends. The CDR3 is CASRFQQGRAFF. CDR3 DNA sequence: TGTGCCAGCAGATTTCAACAGGGACGAGCTTTCTTT.

This clonotype appeared a single time. Sequence at one end of the junction differs from germline and may be a read error. The chain is built from TRBV5-1 and TRBJ2-7; the D gene could be TRBD1 or TRBD2 (6 bases each). Germline assignment: CDR1 SGHRS and CDR2 YFSETQ. The CDR3 runs to 16 residues. DNA of the CDR3: TGCGCCAGCGGCTTCGGGGGCAGACTTGGCTCCTACGAGCAGTACTTC. Its translation: CASGFGGRLGSYEQYF.

The chain links TRBV7-9 to TRBJ2-5; 10 nucleotides agree with TRBD1. The CDR3 consists of 15 residues. V shed 3 bases and J 3 bases; nucleotides not matched to a gene: 4. Germline loops: CDR1 SEHNR, CDR2 FQNEAQ (reference sequence). CDR3 protein: CASSLEGQGEETQYF. The CDR3 DNA reads TGTGCCAGCAGCTTGGAAGGACAGGGGGAAGAGACCCAGTACTTC.

As to this clonotype: One junction end does not reproduce the germline sequence, and a read error may be involved. The rearrangement links TRBV11-2 to TRBJ2-1; 8 bases are a match to TRBD2. Germline CDR1 is SGHAT and CDR2 is FQNNGV. The CDR3 is made up of 14 amino acids. This CDR3 reads CARSYGRGYNEQFF. CDR3 DNA sequence: TGCGCCAGGAGCTACGGGAGGGGGTACAATGAGCAGTTCTTC.

Only one count was recorded for this clonotype. The conserved final phenylalanine or tryptophan is absent from the CDR3, which likely points to a read error. The chain has TRBV6-2 or TRBV6-3 and TRBJ2-3; 11 positions match TRBD2. The V gene's germline CDR1 is MNHEY and CDR2 SVGEGT. This CDR3 spans 17 amino acids. The CDR3 sequence: CASSYPSGRLNTDTQYL. CDR3 nucleotides: TGCGCCAGCAGTTATCCTAGCGGGAGGCTCAACACAGATACGCAGTATCTT.

A remark on this clonotype: A much larger clone is a single base away; this may be a read error. The chain uses TRBV6-2 or TRBV6-3 and TRBJ2-6; D remains unclear. This CDR3 spans 16 amino acids. Germline V gives CDR1 MNHEY, CDR2 SVGEGT. Here the CDR3 DNA reads TGTACCAGCAGTACGGGCAATTCAGGAGGGGCCAACGTCCTGACTTTC. Amino acid sequence: CTSSTGNSGGANVLTF.

Worth noting for this clonotype: Just one base apart from a much larger clone, this may be a read error. The V call is TRBV6-2 or TRBV6-3, the J call TRBJ2-7; 9 bases line up with TRBD2. Looked up from germline, CDR1 is MNHEY and CDR2 is SVGEGT. This CDR3 is 15 amino acids long. CDR3 nucleotides: TGTGCCAGCAGTTACCTTGGCGGGAGGGCCGACGAGCAGGACTTC. Residues: CASSYLGGRADEQDF.

As for this clonotype: At one end the junction does not follow the germline gene, possibly because of a read error. The chain carries TRBV11-2 and TRBJ2-3; TRBD1 might be the D (5 bases). Germline V lookup: CDR1 SGHAT, CDR2 FQNNGV. This CDR3 spans 15 amino acids. CDR3 in amino acids: CANSPGEPDTDMQYF. CDR3 coding DNA: TGTGCCAACAGCCCAGGCGAACCGGACACAGATATGCAGTATTTT.

This chain uses TRBV7-8 with TRBJ2-1; no firm D call. Germline CDR1 SGHVS, CDR2 FQNEAQ. CDR3 size: 15 residues. The V and J ends lost 5 bases and 1 base respectively, with 12 bases between them. The CDR3 protein is CASSLLPTSYNEQFF. CDR3 coding DNA: TGTGCCAGCAGCCTCCTCCCCACATCCTACAATGAGCAGTTCTTC.